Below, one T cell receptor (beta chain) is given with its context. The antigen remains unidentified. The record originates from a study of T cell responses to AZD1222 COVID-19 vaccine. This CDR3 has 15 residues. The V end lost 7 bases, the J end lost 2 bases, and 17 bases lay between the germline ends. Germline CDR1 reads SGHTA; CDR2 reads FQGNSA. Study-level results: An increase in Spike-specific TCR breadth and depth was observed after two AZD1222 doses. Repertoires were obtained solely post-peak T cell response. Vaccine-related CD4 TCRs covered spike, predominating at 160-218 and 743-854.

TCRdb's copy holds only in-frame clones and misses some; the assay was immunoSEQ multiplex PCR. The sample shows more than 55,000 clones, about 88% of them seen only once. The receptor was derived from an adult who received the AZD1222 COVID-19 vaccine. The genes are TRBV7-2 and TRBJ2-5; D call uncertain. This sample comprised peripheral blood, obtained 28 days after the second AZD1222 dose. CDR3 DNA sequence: TGTGCCAGCAACCTCGCTTTAGGGCGACAAGAGACCCAGTACTTC. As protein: CASNLALGRQETQYF. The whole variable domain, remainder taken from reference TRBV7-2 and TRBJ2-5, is GAGVSQSPSNKVTEKGKDVELRCDPISGHTALYWYRQSLGQGLEFLIYFQGNSAPDKSGLPSDRFSAERTGGSVSTLTIQRTQQEDSAVYLCASNLALGRQETQYFGPGTRLLVL.